This T cell receptor beta chain appears in the sequencing data of a study of cytomegalovirus exposure and HLA in healthy donors. For the study at large: Earlier work reported 117 million unique TCR beta sequences from some 180 million T cells. Study-level findings and limits: CMV serostatus was the only recorded immune exposure for donors.

Looked up from germline, CDR1 is SGHRS and CDR2 is YFSETQ. The CDR3 totals 14 residues. On this clone itself: The antigen remains undetermined. One end of the junction fails to match germline, which may point to a read error.

The study ran its PCR with 60 Vbeta and 13 Jbeta primers. Method: immunoSEQ multiplex PCR; TCRdb's copy keeps in-frame clones and lacks some. This sample has around 81,000 clones, with around 60% found just once. Material for sequencing was PBMCs. The chain employs TRBV5-1 and TRBJ2-2; D perhaps matches TRBD1 (5 bases). The TCR was taken from a man aged 30-40 years in good health and CMV-seropositive. CDR3 protein: CASGLTANTGELFF. The CDR3 nucleotides are TGCGCCAGCGGCTTGACAGCGAACACCGGGGAGCTGTTTTTT.